The T cell receptor beta chain under discussion was sequenced for a study of breast tumors, draining lymph nodes, adjacent tissues. J was trimmed by 6 bases and V by 3 bases; bases with no gene match: 5. This CDR3 has 13 residues. CDR1 is SGHTA, CDR2 FQGNSA, per germline. Samples came from axillary lymph nodes draining the breast cancer. MiXCR was run by TCRdb on the multiplex PCR reads, yielding one entry per CDR3 protein. Counted here are over 100,000 distinct CDR3 sequences, 20% to 25% occurring once; the ten biggest clones make up roughly 2.7%. As to this clonotype: Its antigen is not identified.

Study results and limitations: Tumor T cell lymph node origin was a supported hypothesis, not proven.

The receptor was derived from a female donor with breast cancer. Some clones in this sample may be carry-over from other donors' samples. V usage is TRBV7-2 and J usage is TRBJ2-7; 7 bases agree with TRBD1. Sequencing was performed on axillary lymph node tissue. CDR3 coding DNA: TGTGCCAGCAGCTTCGGGACAGTGGGCGAGCAGTACTTC. Its translation is CASSFGTVGEQYF.